The next 5 T cell receptor beta chains were all read from a single sample in a study of T cells in Graves' hyperthyroidism and ophthalmopathy. Amplification of TCR beta CDR3 regions used RNA as the template. First-round RT-PCR with HTBI primers amplified the TCR CDR3 region. TCRdb reprocessed the multiplex PCR reads via MiXCR and lists one record per CDR3 protein. The data show 500,000 to 600,000 distinct CDR3 sequences, with 46% seen just once and 44% held by the top ten. Material: peripheral blood or thyroid tissue (not recorded which). Receptor source: an adult woman with Graves' disease, either hyperthyroidism or ophthalmopathy (not recorded which).

CDR3 coding DNA: TGTGCCAGCAGCGGGGACAGGCACGAGCAGTACTTC. This encodes CASSGDRHEQYF. This chain uses TRBV11-2 with TRBJ2-7, with 8 bases that match TRBD1. Looked up from germline, CDR1 is SGHAT and CDR2 is FQNNGV. This CDR3 comprises 12 residues. V trimming: 5 bases; J trimming: 5 bases; junction bases outside the gene matches: 2. The full variable domain, completed using reference TRBV11-2 and TRBJ2-7, is EAGVAQSPRYKIIEKRQSVAFWCNPISGHATLYWYQQILGQGPKLLIQFQNNGVVDDSQLPKDRFSAERLKGVDSTLKIQPAKLEDSAVYLCASSGDRHEQYFGPGTRLTVT.

In its sample, this clonotype was seen many times. The rearrangement joins TRBV2 to TRBJ2-5; TRBD1 agrees at 9 bases. V lost 7 bases and J lost 5; bases outside the gene matches: 8. Germline V gene data show CDR1 as SNHLY and CDR2 as FYNNEI. The CDR3 length is 14 residues. The CDR3 loop is CASKMTGGDETQYF. CDR3 nucleotide sequence: TGTGCCAGCAAGATGACAGGGGGAGACGAGACCCAGTACTTC. The full variable domain, its missing parts supplied by reference TRBV2 and TRBJ2-5, is EPEVTQTPSHQVTQMGQEVILRCVPISNHLYFYWYRQILGQKVEFLVSFYNNEISEKSEIFDDQFSVERPDGSNFTLKIRSTKLEDSAMYFCASKMTGGDETQYFGPGTRLLVL.

Ten or more counts support this clonotype. V usage is TRBV20-1 and J usage is TRBJ1-6; 9 bases align to TRBD1. This CDR3 comprises 17 residues. The V gene end was trimmed by 4 bases and the J gene end by 7 bases; junction bases not matched to a gene: 14. Germline lookup yields CDR1 DFQATT and CDR2 SNEGSKA (reference sequence). CDR3 in amino acids: CSATTMRPGQGNSPLHF. The CDR3 bases are TGCAGTGCTACCACCATGCGTCCGGGACAGGGAAATTCACCCCTCCACTTT.

For this clonotype: A much larger clone lies one base from this, so it may be a read error. V and J are TRBV20-1 and TRBJ2-7; TRBD2 agrees at 8 bases. The J call could be wrong; TRBJ2-1 is a better fit for the DNA end. The CDR3 extends over 13 amino acids. CDR1 is DFQATT, CDR2 SNEGSKA, per germline (reference sequence). The CDR3 protein is CSAIAGPSYEQFF. The CDR3 coding sequence is TGCAGTGCTATAGCGGGACCGTCCTACGAGCAGTTCTTC.

A word on this clonotype: Compared with germline, one end of the junction differs, possibly owing to a read error. V is TRBV7-2 and J is TRBJ2-5, with D unclear. This CDR3 is 13 amino acids long. Germline V gene lookup returns CDR1 SGHTA and CDR2 FQGNSA. The chain's CDR3 is CASSLGTQGTQYF. In DNA, the CDR3 is TGTGCGAGCAGCTTAGGTACACAAGGGACCCAGTACTTC. Full variable domain (missing parts from reference TRBV7-2 and TRBJ2-5): GAGVSQSPSNKVTEKGKDVELRCDPISGHTALYWYRQSLGQGLEFLIYFQGNSAPDKSGLPSDRFSAERTGGSVSTLTIQRTQQEDSAVYLCASSLGTQGTQYFGPGTRLLVL.